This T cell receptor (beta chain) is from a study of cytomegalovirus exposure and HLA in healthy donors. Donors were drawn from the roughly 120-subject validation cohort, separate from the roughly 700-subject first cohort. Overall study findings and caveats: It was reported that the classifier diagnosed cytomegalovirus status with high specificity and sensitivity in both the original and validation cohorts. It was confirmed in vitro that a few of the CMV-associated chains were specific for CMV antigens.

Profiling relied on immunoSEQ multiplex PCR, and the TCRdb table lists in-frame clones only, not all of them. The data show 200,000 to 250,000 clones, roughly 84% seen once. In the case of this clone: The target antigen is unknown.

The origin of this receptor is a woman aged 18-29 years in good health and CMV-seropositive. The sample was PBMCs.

CDR3 sequence: CASSPTSGATYEQYF. The CDR3 nucleotides are TGTGCCAGTAGCCCAACTAGCGGGGCCACCTACGAGCAGTACTTC. The genes are TRBV19 and TRBJ2-7, with 10 bases identical to TRBD2. CDR3 length: 15 residues. V trimming: 6 bases; J trimming: 2 bases; junction bases outside the gene matches: 7. Germline V gene sequence: CDR1 LNHDA, CDR2 SQIVND (reference sequence).